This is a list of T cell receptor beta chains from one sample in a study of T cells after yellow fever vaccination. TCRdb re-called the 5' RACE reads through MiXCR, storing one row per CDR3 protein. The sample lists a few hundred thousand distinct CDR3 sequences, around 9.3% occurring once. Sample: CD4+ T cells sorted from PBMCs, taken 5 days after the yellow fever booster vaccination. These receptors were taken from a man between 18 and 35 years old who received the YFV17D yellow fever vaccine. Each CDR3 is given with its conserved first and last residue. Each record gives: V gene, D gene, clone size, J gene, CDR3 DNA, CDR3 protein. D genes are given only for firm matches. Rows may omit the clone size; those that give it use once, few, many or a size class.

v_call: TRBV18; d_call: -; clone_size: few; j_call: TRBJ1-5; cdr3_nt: TGTGCCAGCTACGACGGGACTTCAGGACAGCCCCAGCATTTT; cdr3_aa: CASYDGTSGQPQHF
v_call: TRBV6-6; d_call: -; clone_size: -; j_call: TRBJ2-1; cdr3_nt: TGTGCCAGCAGCGACCAATCTGGGGGATACAATGAGCAGTTCTTC; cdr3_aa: CASSDQSGGYNEQFF
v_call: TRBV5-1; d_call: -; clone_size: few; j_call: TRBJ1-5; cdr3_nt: TGCGCCAGCAGCTCGGGGCTAAAGCCCCAGCATTTT; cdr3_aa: CASSSGLKPQHF
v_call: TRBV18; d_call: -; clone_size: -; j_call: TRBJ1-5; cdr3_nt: TGTGCCAGCTCGACCGGGTTTGGGGGCCCCAATCAGCCCCAGCATTTT; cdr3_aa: CASSTGFGGPNQPQHF
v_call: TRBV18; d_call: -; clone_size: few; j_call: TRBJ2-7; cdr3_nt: TGTGCCAGCTCACCACCGCCCCCAGGGGTCGGGCAGTCCTACGAGCAGTACTTC; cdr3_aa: CASSPPPPGVGQSYEQYF
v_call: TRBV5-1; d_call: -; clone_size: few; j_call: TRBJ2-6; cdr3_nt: TGCGCCAGCAGCTCCGGCCAGGGGACGACTGGGGCCAACGTCCTGACTTTC; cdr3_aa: CASSSGQGTTGANVLTF
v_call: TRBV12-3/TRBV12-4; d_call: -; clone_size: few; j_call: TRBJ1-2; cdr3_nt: TGTGCCAGCAGTTACGGGGGCGGGCAGGTCACCTTC; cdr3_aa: CASSYGGGQVTF
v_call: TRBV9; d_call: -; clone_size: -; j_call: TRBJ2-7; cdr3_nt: TGTGCCAGCAGCGTAGTGGGGGCGTCCTACGAGCAGTACTTC; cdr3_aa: CASSVVGASYEQYF
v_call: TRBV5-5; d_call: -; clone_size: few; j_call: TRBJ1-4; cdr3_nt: TGTGCCAGCACCCCAAGACAGGCAACTAATGAAAAACTGTTTTTT; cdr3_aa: CASTPRQATNEKLFF
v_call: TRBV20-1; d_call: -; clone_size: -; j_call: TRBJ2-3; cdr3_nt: TGCAGTGCTAGCTTTCGCGGAAGCACAGATACGCAGTATTTT; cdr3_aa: CSASFRGSTDTQYF
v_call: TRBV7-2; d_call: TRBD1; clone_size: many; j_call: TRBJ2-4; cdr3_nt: TGTGCCAGCAGCTACAGGGGGCAAAACATTCAGTACTTC; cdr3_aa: CASSYRGQNIQYF
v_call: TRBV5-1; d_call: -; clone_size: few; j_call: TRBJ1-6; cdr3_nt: TGCGCCAGCAGCTTCTCCCGAAATTCACCCCTCCACTTT; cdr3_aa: CASSFSRNSPLHF
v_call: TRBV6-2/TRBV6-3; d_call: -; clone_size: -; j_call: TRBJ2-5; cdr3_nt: TGTGCCAGCCGAGAGCGGATTACCGGGGAGACCCAGTACTTC; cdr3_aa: CASRERITGETQYF
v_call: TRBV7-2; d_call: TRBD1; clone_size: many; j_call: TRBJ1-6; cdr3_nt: TGTGCCAGCAGCTTAGAACAGGGGCTACCCCTCCACTTT; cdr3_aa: CASSLEQGLPLHF
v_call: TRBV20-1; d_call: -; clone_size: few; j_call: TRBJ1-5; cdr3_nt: TGCAGTGCCGGACGGCAAACTAATCAGCCCCAGCATTTT; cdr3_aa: CSAGRQTNQPQHF
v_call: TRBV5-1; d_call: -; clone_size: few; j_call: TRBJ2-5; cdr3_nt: TGCGCCAGCAACCAAGAGACCCAGTACTTC; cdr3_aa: CASNQETQYF
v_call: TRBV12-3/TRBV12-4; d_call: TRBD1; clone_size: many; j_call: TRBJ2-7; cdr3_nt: TGTGCCAGCAGGCTGACAGGGGGCCACGAGCAGTACTTC; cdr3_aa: CASRLTGGHEQYF
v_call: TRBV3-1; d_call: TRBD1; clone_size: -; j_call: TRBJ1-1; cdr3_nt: TGTGCCAGCAGCCAAGTGGCAGGGGGGAACCCTGAAGCTTTCTTT; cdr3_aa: CASSQVAGGNPEAFF
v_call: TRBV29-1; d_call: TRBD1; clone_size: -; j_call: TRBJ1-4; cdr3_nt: TGCAGCGTTGAATGGCAGGGGGCTGAAAAACTGTTTTTT; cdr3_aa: CSVEWQGAEKLFF
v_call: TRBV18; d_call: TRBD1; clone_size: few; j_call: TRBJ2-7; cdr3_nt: TGTGCCAGCTCACCACTTGGGACAGGGGCCTCCTACGAGCAGTACTTC; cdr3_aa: CASSPLGTGASYEQYF
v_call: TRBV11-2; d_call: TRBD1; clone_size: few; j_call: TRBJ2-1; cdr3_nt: TGTGCCAGCAGCCCACACGGGACAGGGGTGGACAATGAGCAGTTCTTC; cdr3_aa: CASSPHGTGVDNEQFF
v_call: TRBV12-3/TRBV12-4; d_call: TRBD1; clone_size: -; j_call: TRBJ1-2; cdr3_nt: TGTGCCAGCAGTACCTCGACAGGGGAGAAAGGCTACACCTTC; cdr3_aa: CASSTSTGEKGYTF
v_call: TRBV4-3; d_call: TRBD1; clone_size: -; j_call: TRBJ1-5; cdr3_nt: TGCGCCAGCAGCCAAGGGACAGGCGAAAATCAGCCCCAGCATTTT; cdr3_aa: CASSQGTGENQPQHF
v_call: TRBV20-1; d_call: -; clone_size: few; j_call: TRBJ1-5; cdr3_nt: TGCAGTGCTAGGGAAGGAGAACAGGACAATCAGCCCCAGCATTTT; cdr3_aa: CSAREGEQDNQPQHF
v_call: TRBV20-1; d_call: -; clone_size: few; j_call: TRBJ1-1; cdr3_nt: TGCAGTGCTAGCTGGACACCCAACACTGAAGCTTTCTTT; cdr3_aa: CSASWTPNTEAFF
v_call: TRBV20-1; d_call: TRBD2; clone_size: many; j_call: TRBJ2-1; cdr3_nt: TGCAGTGCTAGAGACGGGGGGTTCTCCTACAATGAGCAGTTCTTC; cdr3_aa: CSARDGGFSYNEQFF
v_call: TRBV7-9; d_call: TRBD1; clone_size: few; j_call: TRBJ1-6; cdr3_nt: TGTGCCAGCAGCCCCACAGGGGGGAATAATTCACCCCTCCACTTT; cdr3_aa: CASSPTGGNNSPLHF
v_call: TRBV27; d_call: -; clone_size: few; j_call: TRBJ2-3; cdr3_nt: TGTGCCAGCAGCCCCCGGGTCTCTTATACGCAGTATTTT; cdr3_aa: CASSPRVSYTQYF
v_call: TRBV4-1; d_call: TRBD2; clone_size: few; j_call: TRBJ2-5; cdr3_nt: TGCGCCAGCAGCCAAGAAGACTGGCGGGGGGGCCAGGAGACCCAGTACTTC; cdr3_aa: CASSQEDWRGGQETQYF
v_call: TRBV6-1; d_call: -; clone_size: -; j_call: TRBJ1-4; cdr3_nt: TGTGCCAGCAGTCCACGGACACAAAAACTGTTTTTT; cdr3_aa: CASSPRTQKLFF
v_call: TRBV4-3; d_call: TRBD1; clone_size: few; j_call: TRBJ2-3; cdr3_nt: TGCGCCAGCAGCCGCGGACAGGGGATTGGAGATACGCAGTATTTT; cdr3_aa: CASSRGQGIGDTQYF
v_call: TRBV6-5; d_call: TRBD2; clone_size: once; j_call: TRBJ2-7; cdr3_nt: TGTGCCAGCTCGGTGGTAGCGGGGGTTTACTACGAGCAGTACTTC; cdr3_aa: CASSVVAGVYYEQYF
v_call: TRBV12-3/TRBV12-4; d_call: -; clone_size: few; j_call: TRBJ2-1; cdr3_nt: TGTGCCGTCCGAGGGCGCCCCCTGGGCTCCTACAATGAGCAGTTCTTC; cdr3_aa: CAVRGRPLGSYNEQFF
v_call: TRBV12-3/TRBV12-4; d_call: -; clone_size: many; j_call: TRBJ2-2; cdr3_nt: TGTGCCAGCATTCAGGGGCTTCGCACCGGGGAGCTGTTTTTT; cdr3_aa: CASIQGLRTGELFF
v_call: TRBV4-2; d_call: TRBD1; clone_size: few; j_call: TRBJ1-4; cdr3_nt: TGTGCCAGCAGCCACACGAGGACAGGGGGCTCGGCAACTAATGAAAAACTGTTTTTT; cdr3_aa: CASSHTRTGGSATNEKLFF
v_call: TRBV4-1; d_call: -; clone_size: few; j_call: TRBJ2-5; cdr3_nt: TGCGCCAGCAGCCAAGGGACTAATCAAGAGACCCAGTACTTC; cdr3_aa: CASSQGTNQETQYF
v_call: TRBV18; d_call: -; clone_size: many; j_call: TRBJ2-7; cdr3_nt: TGTGCCAGCTCACCAGCCAGCCGGGACTACGAGCAGTACTTC; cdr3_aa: CASSPASRDYEQYF
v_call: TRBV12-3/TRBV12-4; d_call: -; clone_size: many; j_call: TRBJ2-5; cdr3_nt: TGTGCCAGCAGTTATGACCAAGAGACCCAGTACTTC; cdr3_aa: CASSYDQETQYF
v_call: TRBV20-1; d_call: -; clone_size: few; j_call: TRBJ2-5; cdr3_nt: TGCAGTGCTAGCTTCGGGACGGGTGGGAAGGACCAGTACTTC; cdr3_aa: CSASFGTGGKDQYF
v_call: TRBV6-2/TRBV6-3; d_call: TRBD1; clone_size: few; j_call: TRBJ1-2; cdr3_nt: TGTGCCAGCAGTCCCCAAGCGGAGGGGACAGGACTTAACTATGGCTACACCTTC; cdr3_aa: CASSPQAEGTGLNYGYTF
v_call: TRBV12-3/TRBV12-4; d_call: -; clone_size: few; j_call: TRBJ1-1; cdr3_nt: TGTGCCAGCAACACGGGACGGAACACTGAAGCTTTCTTT; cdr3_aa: CASNTGRNTEAFF
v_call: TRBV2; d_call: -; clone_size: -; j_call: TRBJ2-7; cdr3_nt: TGTGCCAGCAGTGAAGTACCGGGCGGGCAGTACTTC; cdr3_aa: CASSEVPGGQYF
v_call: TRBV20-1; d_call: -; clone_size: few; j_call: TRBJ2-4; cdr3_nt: TGCAGTGCTCTTTTCGACTCTTGGGGAAACATTCAGTACTTC; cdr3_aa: CSALFDSWGNIQYF
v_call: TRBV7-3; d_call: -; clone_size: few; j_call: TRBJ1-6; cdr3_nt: TGTGCCAGCAGCCCCAAAGGGGGTAATTCACCCCTCCACTTT; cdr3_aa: CASSPKGGNSPLHF
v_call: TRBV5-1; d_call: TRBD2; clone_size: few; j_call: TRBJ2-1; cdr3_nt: TGCGCCAGCAGATACCTAGCGGGGGACTTGGATGAGCAGTTCTTC; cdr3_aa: CASRYLAGDLDEQFF
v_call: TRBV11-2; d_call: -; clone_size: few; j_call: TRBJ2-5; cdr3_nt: TGTGCCAGCAGCTCCCCAGGGATAGAGACCCAGTACTTC; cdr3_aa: CASSSPGIETQYF
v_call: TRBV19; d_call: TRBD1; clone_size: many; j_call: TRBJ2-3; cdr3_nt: TGTGCCAGTACCCAGACGCGAGGGGGGACAGGGACGGATACGCAGTATTTT; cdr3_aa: CASTQTRGGTGTDTQYF
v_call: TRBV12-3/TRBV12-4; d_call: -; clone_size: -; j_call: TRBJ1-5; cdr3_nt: TGTGCCAGCAGTATTATTGGTCAGCCCCAGCATTTT; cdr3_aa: CASSIIGQPQHF
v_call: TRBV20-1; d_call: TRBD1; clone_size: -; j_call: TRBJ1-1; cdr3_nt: TGCAGTGCTAGCCTGCTAGCGAGGGGGCTGTCGAGCACTGAAGCTTTCTTT; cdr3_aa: CSASLLARGLSSTEAFF
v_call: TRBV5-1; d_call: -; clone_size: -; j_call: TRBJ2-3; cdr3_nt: TGCGCCAGCAGCTTGGCCGAGACCACAGATACGCAGTATTTT; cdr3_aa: CASSLAETTDTQYF
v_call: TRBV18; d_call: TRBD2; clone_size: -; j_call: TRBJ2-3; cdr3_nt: TGTGCCAGCTCAGTTCTAGCGGGGGACACAGATACGCAGTATTTT; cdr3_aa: CASSVLAGDTDTQYF
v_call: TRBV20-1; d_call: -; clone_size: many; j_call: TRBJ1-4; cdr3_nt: TGCAGTGCTAGAGGGGGACCCGGGAGTGAAAAACTGTTTTTT; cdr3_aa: CSARGGPGSEKLFF
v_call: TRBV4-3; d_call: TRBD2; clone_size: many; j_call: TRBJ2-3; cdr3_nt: TGCGCCAGCAGCCAAGATGGAGGCGGGGGGGCGCCTGGGAGCACAGATACGCAGTATTTT; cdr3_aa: CASSQDGGGGAPGSTDTQYF
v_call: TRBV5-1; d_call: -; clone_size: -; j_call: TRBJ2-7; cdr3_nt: TGCGCCAGCGGGGTTAGTTCCTACGAGCAGTACTTC; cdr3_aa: CASGVSSYEQYF
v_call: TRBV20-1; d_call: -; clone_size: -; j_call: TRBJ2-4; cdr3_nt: TGCAGTGCTAGGATAGGGGGGGAAAACATTCAGTACTTC; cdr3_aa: CSARIGGENIQYF
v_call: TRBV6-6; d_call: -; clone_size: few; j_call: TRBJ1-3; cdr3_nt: TGTGCCACTACGGGTAGCGTGGGGCTTGGAAACACCATATATTTT; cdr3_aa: CATTGSVGLGNTIYF
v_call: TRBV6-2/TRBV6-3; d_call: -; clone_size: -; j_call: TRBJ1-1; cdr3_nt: TGTGCCAGCAGTTACGGGGTAGGCACTGAAGCTTTCTTT; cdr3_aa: CASSYGVGTEAFF